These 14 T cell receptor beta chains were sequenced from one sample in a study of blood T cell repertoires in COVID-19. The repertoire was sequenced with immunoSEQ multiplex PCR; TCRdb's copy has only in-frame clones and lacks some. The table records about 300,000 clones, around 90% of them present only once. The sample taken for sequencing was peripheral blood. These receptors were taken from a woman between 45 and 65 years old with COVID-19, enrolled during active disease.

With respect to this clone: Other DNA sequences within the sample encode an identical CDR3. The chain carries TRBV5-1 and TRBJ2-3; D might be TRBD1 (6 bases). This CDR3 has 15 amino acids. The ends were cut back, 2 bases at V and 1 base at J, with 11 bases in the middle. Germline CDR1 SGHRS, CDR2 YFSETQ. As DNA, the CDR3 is TGCGCCAGCAGCTTACAGGGTGCCGGCACAGATACGCAGTATTTT. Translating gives CASSLQGAGTDTQYF.

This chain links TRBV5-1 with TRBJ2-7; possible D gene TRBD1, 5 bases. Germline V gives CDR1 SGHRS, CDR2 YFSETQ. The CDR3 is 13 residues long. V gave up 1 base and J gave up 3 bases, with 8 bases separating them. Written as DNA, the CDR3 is TGCGCCAGCAGCTTGTACCAGGGCTACGAGCAGTACTTC. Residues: CASSLYQGYEQYF.

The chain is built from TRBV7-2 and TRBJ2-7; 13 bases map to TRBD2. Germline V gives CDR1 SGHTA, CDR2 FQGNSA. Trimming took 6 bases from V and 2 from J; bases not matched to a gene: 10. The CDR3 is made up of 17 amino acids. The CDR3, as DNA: TGTGCCAGCAGTTGGACTAGCGGGAGTAAAGGGACCTACGAGCAGTACTTC. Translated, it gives CASSWTSGSKGTYEQYF.

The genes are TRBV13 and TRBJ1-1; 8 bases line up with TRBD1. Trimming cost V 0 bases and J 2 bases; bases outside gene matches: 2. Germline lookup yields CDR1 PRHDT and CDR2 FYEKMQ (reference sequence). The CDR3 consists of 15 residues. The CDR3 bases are TGTGCCAGCAGCTTAGGGCAGGGGGCCAACACTGAAGCTTTCTTT. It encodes CASSLGQGANTEAFF.

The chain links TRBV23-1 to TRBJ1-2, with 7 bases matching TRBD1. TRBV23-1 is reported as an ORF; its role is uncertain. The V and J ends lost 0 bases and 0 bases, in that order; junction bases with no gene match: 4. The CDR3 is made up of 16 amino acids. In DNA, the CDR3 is TGCGCCAGCAGTCAATCGTGGACAGGCCCTAACTATGGCTACACCTTC. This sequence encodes CASSQSWTGPNYGYTF.

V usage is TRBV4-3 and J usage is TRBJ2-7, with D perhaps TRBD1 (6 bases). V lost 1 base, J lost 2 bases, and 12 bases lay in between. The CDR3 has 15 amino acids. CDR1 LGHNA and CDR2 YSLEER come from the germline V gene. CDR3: CASSQVPQGTYEQYF. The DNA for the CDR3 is TGCGCCAGCAGCCAAGTCCCACAGGGTACCTACGAGCAGTACTTC.

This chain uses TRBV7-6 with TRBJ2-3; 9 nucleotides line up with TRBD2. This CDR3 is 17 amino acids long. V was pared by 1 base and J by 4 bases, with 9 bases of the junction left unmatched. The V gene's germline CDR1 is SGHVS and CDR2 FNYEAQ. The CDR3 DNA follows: TGTGCCAGCAGCTTAGACATTAGCGGGAGTCGCGCAGATACGCAGTATTTT. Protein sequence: CASSLDISGSRADTQYF.

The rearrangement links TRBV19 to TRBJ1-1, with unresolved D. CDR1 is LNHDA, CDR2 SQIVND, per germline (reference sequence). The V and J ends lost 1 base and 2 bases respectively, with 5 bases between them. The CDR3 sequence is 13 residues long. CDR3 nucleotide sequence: TGTGCCAGTAGTATAGTAGCTAACACTGAAGCTTTCTTT. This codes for CASSIVANTEAFF.

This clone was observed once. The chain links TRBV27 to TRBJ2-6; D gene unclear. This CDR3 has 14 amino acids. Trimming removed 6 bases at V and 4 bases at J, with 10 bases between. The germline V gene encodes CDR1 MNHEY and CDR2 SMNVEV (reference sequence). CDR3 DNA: TGTGCCAGCAGAAAATACGAGGGGGCCAACGTCCTGACTTTC. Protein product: CASRKYEGANVLTF.

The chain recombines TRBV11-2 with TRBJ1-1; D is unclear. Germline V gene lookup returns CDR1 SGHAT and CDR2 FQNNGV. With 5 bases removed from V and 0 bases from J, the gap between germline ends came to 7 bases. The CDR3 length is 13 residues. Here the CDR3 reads CASSPQVNTEAFF. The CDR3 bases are TGTGCCAGCAGCCCACAAGTGAACACTGAAGCTTTCTTT.

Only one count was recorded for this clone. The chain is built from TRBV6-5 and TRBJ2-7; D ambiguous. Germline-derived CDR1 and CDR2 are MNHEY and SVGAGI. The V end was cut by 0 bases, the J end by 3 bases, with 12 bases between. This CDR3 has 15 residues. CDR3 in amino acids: CASSYSAGGFYEQYF. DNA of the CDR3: TGTGCCAGCAGTTACTCGGCAGGTGGCTTCTACGAGCAGTACTTC.

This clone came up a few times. Written as DNA, the CDR3 is TGTGCCAGCAGTTATGGACAGCTTCTCCACTTT. It specifies CASSYGQLLHF. The chain combines TRBV6-2 or TRBV6-3 with TRBJ1-6, with D perhaps matching TRBD1 (6 bases). Between the trimmed V and J ends, which lost 3 bases and 16 bases, there was a span of 10 bases. The germline CDR1 and CDR2 sequences are MNHEY and SVGEGT. The CDR3 has 11 residues.

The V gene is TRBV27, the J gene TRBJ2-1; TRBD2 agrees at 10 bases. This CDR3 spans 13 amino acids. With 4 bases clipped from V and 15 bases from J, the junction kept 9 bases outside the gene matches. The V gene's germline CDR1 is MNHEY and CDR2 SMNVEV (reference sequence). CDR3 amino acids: CASSSPTSGIPFF. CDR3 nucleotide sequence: TGTGCCAGCAGTTCGCCCACTAGCGGGATCCCGTTCTTC.

CDR3 loop: CASSQGTDTEAFF. The CDR3 nucleotides are TGTGCCAGCAGCCAAGGGACAGACACTGAAGCTTTCTTT. The chain couples TRBV3-1 (or the pseudogene TRBV3-2) to TRBJ1-1; D may be TRBD1 (6 bases). V was clipped by 1 base and J by 3 bases, with 6 bases between them. The CDR3 loop spans 13 amino acids. Germline values: CDR1 LGHDT, CDR2 YNNKEL (reference sequence).